The present T cell receptor (beta chain) was sequenced within a study of tumor and adjacent non-tumor tissue in lung cancer. Background on the study: On average, productive TCRbeta reads reached about 4.17 million per sample.

This sample's RNA came from whole unsorted tissue. V dropped 0 bases and J dropped 1 base, with 11 bases sitting between them. Germline V gene lookup returns CDR1 SGHRS and CDR2 YFSETQ. CDR3 length equals 16 residues. Three rounds of nested PCR, following a modified ARM-PCR protocol, produced the TCRbeta library. TCRdb called the multiplex PCR reads again in MiXCR, with one record for every CDR3 protein. The table lists about 200,000 distinct CDR3 sequences, about 71% of them singletons. V is TRBV5-1 and J is TRBJ1-5, with D unclear. This sequence originates from a man between 60 and 75 years old with non-small cell lung cancer. The sample was lung tumor tissue. As DNA, the CDR3 is TGCGCCAGCAGCTTGGGGACCCAAAACAGCAATCAGCCCCAGCATTTT. Translated, it gives CASSLGTQNSNQPQHF.